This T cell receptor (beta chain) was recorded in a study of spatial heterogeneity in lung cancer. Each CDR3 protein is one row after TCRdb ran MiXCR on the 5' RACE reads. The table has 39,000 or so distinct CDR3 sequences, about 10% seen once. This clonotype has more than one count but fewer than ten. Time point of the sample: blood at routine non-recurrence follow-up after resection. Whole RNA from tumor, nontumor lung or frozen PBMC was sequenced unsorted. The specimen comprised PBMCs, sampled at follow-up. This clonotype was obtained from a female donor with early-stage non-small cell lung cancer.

Here the CDR3 DNA reads TGCAGTGCTAGAGTGACAGTTTACGAGCAGTACTTC. Protein product: CSARVTVYEQYF. This chain uses TRBV20-1 with TRBJ2-7; the D gene is possibly TRBD1 (5 bases). Trimming removed 1 base from V and 4 bases from J, with 8 bases in between. The CDR3 spans 12 residues. Germline values: CDR1 DFQATT, CDR2 SNEGSKA (reference sequence).